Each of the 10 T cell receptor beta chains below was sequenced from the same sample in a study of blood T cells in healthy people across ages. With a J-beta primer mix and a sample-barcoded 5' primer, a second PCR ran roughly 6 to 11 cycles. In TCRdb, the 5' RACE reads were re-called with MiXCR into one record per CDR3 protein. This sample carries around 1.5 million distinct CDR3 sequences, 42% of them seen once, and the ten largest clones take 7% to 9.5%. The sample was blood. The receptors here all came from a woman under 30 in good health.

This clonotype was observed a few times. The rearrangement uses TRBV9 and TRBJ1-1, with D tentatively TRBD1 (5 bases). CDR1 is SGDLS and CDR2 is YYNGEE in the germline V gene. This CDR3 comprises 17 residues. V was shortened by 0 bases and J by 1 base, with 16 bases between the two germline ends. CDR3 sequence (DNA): TGTGCCAGCAGCGTAGGCCCAGCGGGACTGCAGAACACTGAAGCTTTCTTT. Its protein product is CASSVGPAGLQNTEAFF.

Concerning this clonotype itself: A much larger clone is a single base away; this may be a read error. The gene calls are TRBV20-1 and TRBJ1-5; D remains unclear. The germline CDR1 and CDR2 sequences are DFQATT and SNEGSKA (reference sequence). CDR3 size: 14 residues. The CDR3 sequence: CSVRDQGLDQPQHF. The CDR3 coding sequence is TGCAGTGTTAGAGATCAAGGTCTAGATCAGCCCCAGCATTTT.

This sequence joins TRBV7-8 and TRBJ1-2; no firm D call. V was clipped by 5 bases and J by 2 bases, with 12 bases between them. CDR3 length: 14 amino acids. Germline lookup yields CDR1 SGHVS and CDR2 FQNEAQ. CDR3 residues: CASSQTTENYGYTF. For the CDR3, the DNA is TGTGCCAGCAGCCAAACGACTGAAAACTATGGCTACACCTTC. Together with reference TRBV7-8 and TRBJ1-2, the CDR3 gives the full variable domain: GAGVSQSPRYKVAKRGQDVALRCDPISGHVSLFWYQQALGQGPEFLTYFQNEAQLDKSGLPSDRFFAERPEGSVSTLKIQRTQQEDSAVYLCASSQTTENYGYTFGSGTRLTVV.

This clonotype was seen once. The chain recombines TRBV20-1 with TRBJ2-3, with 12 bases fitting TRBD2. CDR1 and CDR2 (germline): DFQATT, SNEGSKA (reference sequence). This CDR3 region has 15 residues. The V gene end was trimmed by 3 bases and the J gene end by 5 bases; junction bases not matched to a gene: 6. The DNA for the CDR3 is TGCAGTGCTAGGGACGGGACTAGCGGGCTAGATACGCAGTATTTT. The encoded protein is CSARDGTSGLDTQYF.

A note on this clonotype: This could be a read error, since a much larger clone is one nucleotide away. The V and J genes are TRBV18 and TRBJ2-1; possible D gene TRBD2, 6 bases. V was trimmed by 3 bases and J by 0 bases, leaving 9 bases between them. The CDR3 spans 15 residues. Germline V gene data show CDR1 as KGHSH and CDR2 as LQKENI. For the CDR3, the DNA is TGTGCCAGCTCACCGGAGGGGAGCTCCTACAATGAGCAGTTCTTC. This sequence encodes CASSPEGSSYNEQFF. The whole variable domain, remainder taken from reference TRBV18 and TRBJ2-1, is NAGVMQNPRHLVRRRGQEARLRCSPMKGHSHVYWYRQLPEEGLKFMVYLQKENIIDESGMPKERFSAEFPKEGPSILRIQQVVRGDSAAYFCASSPEGSSYNEQFFGPGTRLTVL.

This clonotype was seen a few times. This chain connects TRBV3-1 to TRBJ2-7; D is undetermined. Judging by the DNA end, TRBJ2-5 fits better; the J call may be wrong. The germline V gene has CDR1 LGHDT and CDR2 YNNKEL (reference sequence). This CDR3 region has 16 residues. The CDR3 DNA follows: TGTGCCAGCAGCCAAGAAAGGGTAGCTTACAGAGAGACCCAGTACTTC. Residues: CASSQERVAYRETQYF.

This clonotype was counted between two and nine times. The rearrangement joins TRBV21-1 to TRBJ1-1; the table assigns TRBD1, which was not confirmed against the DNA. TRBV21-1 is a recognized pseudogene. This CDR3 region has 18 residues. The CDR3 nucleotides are TGTGCCAGCATCCCTGGGGGGGGACAGATTGTCATGAACACTGAAGCTTTCTTT. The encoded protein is CASIPGGGQIVMNTEAFF.

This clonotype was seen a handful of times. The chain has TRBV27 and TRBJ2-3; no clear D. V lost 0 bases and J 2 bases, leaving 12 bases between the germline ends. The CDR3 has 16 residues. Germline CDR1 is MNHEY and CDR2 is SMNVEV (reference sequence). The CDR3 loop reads CASSLSYQTHTDTQYF. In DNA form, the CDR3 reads TGTGCCAGCAGTTTATCTTACCAGACCCACACAGATACGCAGTATTTT.

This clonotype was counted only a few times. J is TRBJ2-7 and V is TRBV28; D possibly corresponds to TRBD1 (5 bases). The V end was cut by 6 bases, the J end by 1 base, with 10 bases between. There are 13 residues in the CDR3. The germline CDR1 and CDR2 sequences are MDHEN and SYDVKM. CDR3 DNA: TGTGCCAGCAGACCGGACACGTCCTACGAGCAGTACTTC. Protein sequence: CASRPDTSYEQYF. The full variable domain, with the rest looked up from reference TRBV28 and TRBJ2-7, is DVKVTQSSRYLVKRTGEKVFLECVQDMDHENMFWYRQDPGLGLRLIYFSYDVKMKEKGDIPEGYSVSREKKERFSLILESASTNQTSMYLCASRPDTSYEQYFGPGTRLTVT.

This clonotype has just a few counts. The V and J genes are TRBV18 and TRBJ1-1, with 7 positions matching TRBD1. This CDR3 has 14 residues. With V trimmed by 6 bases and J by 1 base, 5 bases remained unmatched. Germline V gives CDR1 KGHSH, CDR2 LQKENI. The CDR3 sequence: CASSRGQPNTEAFF. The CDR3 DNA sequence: TGTGCCAGCTCCCGGGGACAGCCGAACACTGAAGCTTTCTTT.